This T cell receptor (beta chain) appears in the sequencing data of a study of shared clonotypes between healthy human individuals. CDR1 GTSNPN and CDR2 SVGIG come from the germline V gene (reference sequence). Between the trimmed V and J ends, which lost 2 bases and 9 bases, there was a span of 20 bases. There are 15 residues in the CDR3. The protocol was immunoSEQ multiplex PCR, while the TCRdb copy is restricted to in-frame clones and leaves out a portion. This table holds 2 million to 2.5 million clones, around 95% found once. The J gene is TRBJ2-4, the V gene TRBV30; D unclear. The TCR originated in a young man in good health. Source material: naive CD4+ T cells sorted from blood. Stated subset: CD45RA+ positively selected. The CDR3 region is CAWSSSRLGLFIQYF. The CDR3 DNA follows: TGTGCCTGGAGTTCATCCAGGCTGGGCCTTTTCATTCAGTACTTC.